This TCR beta chain was retrieved from a study of chemoradiotherapy in HPV16-positive cancers. Findings and limits, study-wide: The functional HPV-specific definition rests on just two HPV16-positive patients. Candidate HPV-specific clones and E7-related TCR motifs grew in tumor during treatment.

The data were produced by immunoSEQ multiplex PCR, yet TCRdb's version contains in-frame clones alone and is incomplete. Among some 6,900 clones listed, 75% to 95% were seen once. As to this clone: Its antigen is currently unknown.

The CDR3 contains 15 residues. Germline-derived CDR1 and CDR2 are SEHNR and FQNEAQ (reference sequence). The J segment lost 3 bases and the V segment lost 5 bases, leaving 8 bases of the junction unmatched. Material: blood, obtained from a patient who underwent chemoradiotherapy. V gene TRBV7-9 combines with J gene TRBJ2-3; 7 bases match TRBD2. The sequence came from a human donor with HPV-associated anogenital cancer. CDR3 DNA sequence: TGTGCCAGCAGCCAGGCGGGGCGGGGGACAGATACGCAGTATTTT. This gives the protein CASSQAGRGTDTQYF.